Below, 21 T cell receptor beta chains from the same sample are listed, as sequenced in a study of blood T cell repertoires in COVID-19. Some clones are missing from TCRdb's copy, which holds only in-frame ones; the method was immunoSEQ multiplex PCR. Of about 130,000 clones listed, roughly 86% were seen once; the top ten hold over 9.5%. Sequenced input: peripheral blood. These receptors were taken from an older woman with COVID-19, enrolled during active disease.

This chain connects TRBV7-8 to TRBJ2-6; D possibly corresponds to TRBD2 (5 bases). The V and J ends lost 5 bases and 0 bases respectively, with 14 bases between them. There are 17 residues in the CDR3. Germline CDR1 and CDR2: SGHVS and FQNEAQ. The CDR3 DNA follows: TGTGCCAGCAGCCCCTCGGGATACATCTCTGGGGCCAACGTCCTGACTTTC. This sequence encodes CASSPSGYISGANVLTF. The full variable domain, its missing parts supplied by reference TRBV7-8 and TRBJ2-6, is GAGVSQSPRYKVAKRGQDVALRCDPISGHVSLFWYQQALGQGPEFLTYFQNEAQLDKSGLPSDRFFAERPEGSVSTLKIQRTQQEDSAVYLCASSPSGYISGANVLTFGAGSRLTVL.

This rearrangement joins TRBV5-5 to TRBJ1-2, with 7 nucleotides matching TRBD1. This CDR3 spans 16 amino acids. With V trimmed by 4 bases and J by 8 bases, 17 bases remained unmatched. Germline CDR1 SGHKS, CDR2 YYEKEE (reference sequence). Here the CDR3 DNA reads TGTGCCAGCAGCCAGGAACCTGGACAGGCTCGACGGGGCTACACCTTC. Residues: CASSQEPGQARRGYTF. Looking up the rest from reference TRBV5-5 and TRBJ1-2 gives the full variable domain: DAGVTQSPTHLIKTRGQQVTLRCSPISGHKSVSWYQQVLGQGPQFIFQYYEKEERGRGNFPDRFSARQFPNYSSELNVNALLLGDSALYLCASSQEPGQARRGYTFGSGTRLTVV.

V is TRBV18 and J is TRBJ2-7; a possible D gene is TRBD2 (5 bases). Germline V gene sequence: CDR1 KGHSH, CDR2 LQKENI. V was cut by 6 bases and J by 2 bases, with 17 bases left in between. The CDR3 contains 15 residues. As DNA, the CDR3 is TGTGCCAGCTCGACGGGGAGACCGAGAACCTACGAGCAGTACTTC. Translated: CASSTGRPRTYEQYF.

The chain combines TRBV28 with TRBJ2-5; maybe TRBD2 (5 bases). CDR1 is MDHEN, CDR2 SYDVKM, per germline. The CDR3 contains 18 residues. V was shortened by 8 bases and J by 4 bases, with 29 bases between the two germline ends. This CDR3 reads CASATLFRRSKNRETQYF. CDR3 nucleotide sequence: TGTGCCAGCGCCACGCTTTTTAGGAGGTCCAAAAATAGAGAGACCCAGTACTTC.

This clone was recorded only once. The V and J genes are TRBV5-6 and TRBJ2-7; the D gene is possibly TRBD2 (6 bases). V was shortened by 4 bases and J by 5 bases, with 10 bases between the two germline ends. This CDR3 spans 12 amino acids. Germline-derived CDR1 and CDR2 are SGHDT and YYEEEE. CDR3 sequence reads: CASSQEGNEQYF. The CDR3 nucleotides read TGTGCCAGCAGCCAGGAGGGGAACGAGCAGTACTTC. The full variable domain, its missing parts supplied by reference TRBV5-6 and TRBJ2-7, is DAGVTQSPTHLIKTRGQQVTLRCSPKSGHDTVSWYQQALGQGPQFIFQYYEEEERQRGNFPDRFSGHQFPNYSSELNVNALLLGDSALYLCASSQEGNEQYFGPGTRLTVT.

The chain joins TRBV2 to TRBJ2-7; TRBD1 matches at 11 bases. The V gene's germline CDR1 is SNHLY and CDR2 FYNNEI. Trimming cost V 7 bases and J 3 bases; bases outside gene matches: 8. This CDR3 comprises 15 residues. The CDR3 loop is CASKDAGTGGYEQYF. The CDR3 nucleotides are TGTGCCAGCAAAGACGCCGGGACAGGGGGCTACGAGCAGTACTTC.

The rearrangement joins TRBV4-1 to TRBJ2-7; D is uncertain. Trimming removed 0 bases from V and 6 bases from J, with 6 bases in between. The germline V gene encodes CDR1 MGHRA and CDR2 YSYEKL. The CDR3 has 12 amino acids. The CDR3 is CASSQEGGEQYF. CDR3 nucleotide sequence: TGCGCCAGCAGCCAAGAAGGCGGCGAGCAGTACTTC.

The genes are TRBV5-1 and TRBJ1-4, with a tentative D call TRBD1 (5 bases). This CDR3 is 15 amino acids long. Looked up from germline, CDR1 is SGHRS and CDR2 is YFSETQ. Trimming took off 0 bases at V and 7 bases at J, with 13 bases between the two ends. This CDR3 is CASSLVSREGEKLFF. CDR3 nucleotide sequence: TGCGCCAGCAGCTTGGTTTCCAGGGAGGGTGAAAAACTGTTTTTT.

The chain combines TRBV28 with TRBJ1-2; 8 bases are a match to TRBD1. The CDR3 consists of 17 residues. Germline V gives CDR1 MDHEN, CDR2 SYDVKM. V lost 7 bases and J lost 1; bases outside the gene matches: 14. The CDR3 loop is CASTYGQGLKSNYGYTF. In nucleotides, the CDR3 is TGTGCCAGCACGTATGGACAGGGTCTCAAGAGTAACTATGGCTACACCTTC.

This clone came up once. The chain carries TRBV4-1 and TRBJ2-2; TRBD2 aligns across 8 bases. Trimming cost V 1 base and J 7 bases; bases outside gene matches: 11. The CDR3 runs to 17 residues. Germline V CDR1 and CDR2: MGHRA, YSYEKL. The CDR3 spells CASSQALAGGRSGELFF. DNA of the CDR3: TGCGCCAGCAGCCAAGCGCTTGCGGGGGGCCGGAGCGGGGAGCTGTTTTTT.

This rearrangement joins TRBV28 to TRBJ1-4; D is ambiguous. The length of the CDR3 is 15 residues. Germline CDR1 and CDR2: MDHEN and SYDVKM. Between the trimmed V and J ends, which lost 4 bases and 0 bases, there was a span of 9 bases. The CDR3 sequence: CASSSRRATNEKLFF. The DNA for the CDR3 is TGTGCCAGCAGTTCGCGGAGAGCAACTAATGAAAAACTGTTTTTT.

The chain has TRBV7-3 and TRBJ2-5; D remains ambiguous. The CDR3 consists of 14 residues. Trimming took 5 bases from V and 2 from J, leaving 12 bases between them. CDR1 is SGHTA and CDR2 is FQGTGA in the germline V gene. The CDR3 sequence: CASSRGPLQETQYF. Written as DNA, the CDR3 is TGTGCCAGCAGCCGCGGCCCTCTACAAGAGACCCAGTACTTC.

The chain is built from TRBV4-2 and TRBJ2-1; 8 bases are shared with TRBD2. CDR3 length: 14 amino acids. The germline V gene has CDR1 LGHNA and CDR2 YNFKEQ. V gave up 4 bases and J gave up 6 bases; unmatched junction bases: 5. The CDR3 region is CASSPAGLGNEQFF. The DNA of the CDR3 is TGTGCCAGCAGCCCAGCGGGACTAGGCAATGAGCAGTTCTTC.

The chain employs TRBV11-2 and TRBJ2-7, with 9 bases lining up with TRBD1. The germline V gene has CDR1 SGHAT and CDR2 FQNNGV. The CDR3 is 14 amino acids. After removal of 5 bases from V and 2 bases from J, the junction contained 4 bases not matched to a gene. The CDR3: CASSGQGNAYEQYF. The CDR3 bases are TGTGCCAGCAGCGGACAGGGGAATGCCTACGAGCAGTACTTC.

The CDR3 protein is CASSPDRGFREQYF. CDR3 DNA: TGCGCCAGCAGCCCGGACAGGGGGTTTCGCGAGCAGTACTTC. The rearrangement uses TRBV5-1 and TRBJ2-7, with 10 bases matching TRBD1. With V trimmed by 4 bases and J by 6 bases, 7 bases remained unmatched. The CDR3 consists of 14 residues. The germline V gene has CDR1 SGHRS and CDR2 YFSETQ.

The CDR3, as DNA: TGTGCCAGCAGTTACCGCCTCGGGATCGATGGGAATGGCTACACCTTC. Protein: CASSYRLGIDGNGYTF. The V call is TRBV6-6, the J call TRBJ1-2; D is unclear. The CDR3 covers 16 residues. V was clipped by 2 bases and J by 6 bases, with 19 bases between them. Germline V lookup: CDR1 MNHNY, CDR2 SVGAGI (reference sequence).

This clone was recorded a few times. The chain joins TRBV28 to TRBJ1-6, with D possibly being TRBD1 (6 bases). V lost 2 bases and J 3 bases, leaving 11 bases between the germline ends. In germline, CDR1 is MDHEN, CDR2 SYDVKM. The CDR3 contains 16 residues. In DNA, the CDR3 is TGTGCCAGCAGTTTAATTGCCAGGGGCTATAATTCACCCCTCCACTTT. It specifies CASSLIARGYNSPLHF.

This clone was observed a single time. The V call is TRBV30, the J call TRBJ1-6; D might be TRBD1 (6 bases). The germline V gene encodes CDR1 GTSNPN and CDR2 SVGIG (reference sequence). The CDR3 spans 13 residues. Trimming pared 4 bases from V and 7 bases from J, leaving 11 bases between. DNA for the CDR3: TGTGCCTGGAACAGGGATAAGAATTCACCCCTCCACTTT. This gives the protein CAWNRDKNSPLHF.

The chain is built from TRBV5-1 and TRBJ2-5; perhaps TRBD2 as D (6 bases). The CDR3 runs 15 residues. V was cut by 3 bases and J by 1 base, with 13 bases left in between. In germline, CDR1 is SGHRS, CDR2 YFSETQ. CDR3 amino acids: CASSWTAGSQETQYF. CDR3 coding DNA: TGCGCCAGCAGCTGGACTGCGGGGTCCCAAGAGACCCAGTACTTC.

The rearrangement links TRBV15 to TRBJ1-6; D gene ambiguous. The CDR3 loop spans 17 amino acids. V gave up 1 base and J gave up 5 bases, with 15 bases separating them. Germline CDR1 and CDR2: LNHNV and YYDKDF (reference sequence). In DNA, the CDR3 is TGTGCCACCAGCAGAGCGCTACACCGTAGCGATAATTCACCCCTCCACTTT. This gives the protein CATSRALHRSDNSPLHF.

The chain has TRBV6-5 and TRBJ1-3; D is undetermined. Germline values: CDR1 MNHEY, CDR2 SVGAGI. With 3 bases removed from V and 2 bases from J, the gap between germline ends came to 11 bases. This CDR3 spans 15 amino acids. The CDR3 nucleotides read TGTGCCAGCAGTTATGGCCGAGGGACTGGAAACACCATATATTTT. It translates to CASSYGRGTGNTIYF.